This TCR beta chain was identified in a study of cytomegalovirus exposure and HLA in healthy donors. General study results and limits: Across donors, most TCRs were seen rarely, yet some public ones were widespread. The study listed approximately 160 cytomegalovirus-associated TCR beta chains. Diagnosis of cytomegalovirus status made by the classifier reportedly showed high specificity and sensitivity.

This clone was observed once. What it binds is not known. Sequenced by immunoSEQ multiplex PCR; TCRdb stores in-frame clones only, minus some. The table has 95,000 to 150,000 clones, roughly 90% seen once. The V gene's germline CDR1 is SGDLS and CDR2 YYNGEE. V was cut by 0 bases and J by 5 bases, with 15 bases left in between. The CDR3 runs 16 residues. The sequenced sample was PBMCs. This chain links TRBV9 with TRBJ2-1, with a possible D match to TRBD2 (5 bases). The receptor comes from a woman under 30 in good health and CMV-seropositive. CDR3 coding DNA: TGTGCCAGCAGCGTAGGAGGCGGGCGGAGCAACAATGAGCAGTTCTTC. Protein sequence: CASSVGGGRSNNEQFF.